The T cell receptor (beta chain) described here comes from a study of beta chain features in type 1 diabetes. Study at large: Researchers looked at approximately 110,000,000 sorted cells across all samples. Study outcomes and limitations: A pattern of fewer insertions and more deletions at VDJ junctions was seen in type 1 diabetes patients. In cDNA sequencing, cells with high TCR expression could be over-represented.

Many counts were recorded for this clone. What it binds is not known. Reverse transcribing all isolated RNA meant expressed TCRB transcripts were sequenced. The protocol was immunoSEQ multiplex PCR, while the TCRdb copy is restricted to in-frame clones and leaves out a portion. The sample holds approximately 200,000 clones; 9.6% are singletons and the top ten take just under 0.035%. The CDR3 sequence is 16 residues long. Germline assignment: CDR1 LNHDA and CDR2 SQIVND (reference sequence). V dropped 2 bases and J dropped 3; count of bases not matched to a gene: 5. The sequencing input was naive CD4+ T cells from blood. The sequence came from a woman under 30 in good health. This chain uses TRBV19 with TRBJ2-1, with 9 bases identical to TRBD2. The CDR3 loop reads CASSIRAGGGYNEQFF. DNA for the CDR3: TGTGCCAGTAGTATACGGGCGGGAGGGGGCTACAATGAGCAGTTCTTC.